The present entry profiles one T cell receptor beta chain with its context. The sample contains more than one DNA sequence encoding this CDR3. The CDR3 consists of 15 residues. Germline V gene lookup returns CDR1 SNHLY and CDR2 FYNNEI. The V gene lost 0 bases and the J gene lost 1 base, with 7 bases spanning the gap. The sample belongs to a study of shared clonotypes between healthy human individuals. TCRdb's copy holds only in-frame clones and misses some; the assay was immunoSEQ multiplex PCR. The repertoire holds 1,500,000 or so clones, around 97% seen once, with roughly 1.2% in the top ten. The receptor was isolated from a man aged 30-40 years in good health. The genes are TRBV2 and TRBJ2-1; no clear D gene. Sequenced: naive CD4+ T cells sorted from blood. Subset meaning: CD45RA+ positively selected. This chain's CDR3 is CASSEAGPSYNEQFF. DNA for the CDR3: TGTGCCAGCAGTGAAGCGGGCCCTTCCTACAATGAGCAGTTCTTC.